This T cell receptor (beta chain) was documented in a study of blood T cells in healthy people across ages. This clonotype was recorded at least ten times. Its matching antigen is unknown. Each sample yielded at least 6 million isolated PBMCs. Combining a sample-barcoded 5' primer with a J-beta primer mix, a second PCR ran for about 7 to 11 cycles. TCRdb redid the calling of the 5' RACE reads with MiXCR, one entry per CDR3 protein. The sample lists hundreds of thousands of distinct CDR3 sequences; 25% to 35% were seen once. Germline assignment: CDR1 SGHKS and CDR2 YYEKEE (reference sequence). The J segment lost 2 bases and the V segment lost 4 bases, leaving 7 bases of the junction unmatched. The CDR3 contains 15 residues. Whole-study findings and limits: Higher diversity, along with more naive CD4+ cells, distinguished long-lived donors from aged donors. Possibly confounding the expanded clonotype changes was the fact that donor CMV status was unknown. Estimated diversity that came from one million T cells was considered an underestimate.

This receptor was identified in a woman at least 80 years old in good health. Specimen: blood. The V and J genes are TRBV5-5 and TRBJ2-3, with TRBD1 matching over 7 bases. The CDR3 here is CASSKEGQSTDTQYF. The CDR3 nucleotides read TGTGCCAGCAGCAAAGAGGGACAGTCCACAGATACGCAGTATTTT.